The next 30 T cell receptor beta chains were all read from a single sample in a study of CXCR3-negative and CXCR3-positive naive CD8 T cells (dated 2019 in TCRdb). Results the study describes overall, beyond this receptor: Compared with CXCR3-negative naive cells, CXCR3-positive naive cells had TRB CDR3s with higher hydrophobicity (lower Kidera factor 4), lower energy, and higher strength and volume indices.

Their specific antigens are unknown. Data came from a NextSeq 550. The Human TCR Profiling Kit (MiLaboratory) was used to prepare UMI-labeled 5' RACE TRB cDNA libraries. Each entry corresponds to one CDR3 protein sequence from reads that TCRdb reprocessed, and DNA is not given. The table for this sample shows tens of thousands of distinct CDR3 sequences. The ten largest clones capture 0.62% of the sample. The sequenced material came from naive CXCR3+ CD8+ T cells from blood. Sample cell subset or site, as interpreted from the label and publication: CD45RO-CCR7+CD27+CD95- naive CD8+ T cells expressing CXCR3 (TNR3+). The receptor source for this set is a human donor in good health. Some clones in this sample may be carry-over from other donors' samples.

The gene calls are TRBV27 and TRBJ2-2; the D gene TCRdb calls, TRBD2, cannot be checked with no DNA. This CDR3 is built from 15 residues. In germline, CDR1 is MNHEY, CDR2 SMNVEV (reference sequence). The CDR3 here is CASSLSNGGDGELFF.

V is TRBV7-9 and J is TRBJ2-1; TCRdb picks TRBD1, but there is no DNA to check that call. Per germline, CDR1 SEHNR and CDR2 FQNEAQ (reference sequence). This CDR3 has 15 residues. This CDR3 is CASSLGQGSYNEQFF.

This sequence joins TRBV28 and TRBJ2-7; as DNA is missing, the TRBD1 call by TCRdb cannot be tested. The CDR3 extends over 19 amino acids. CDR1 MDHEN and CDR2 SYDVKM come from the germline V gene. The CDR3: CASSSLNRTGGLGSYEQYF.

This CDR3 is CASTTSSSYNEQFF. This chain links TRBV28 with TRBJ2-1. The CDR3 contains 14 residues. Germline-derived CDR1 and CDR2 are MDHEN and SYDVKM.

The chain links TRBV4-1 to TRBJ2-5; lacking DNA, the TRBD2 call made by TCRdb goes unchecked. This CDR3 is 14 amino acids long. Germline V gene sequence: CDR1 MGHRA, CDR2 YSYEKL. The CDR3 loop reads CASSLRTSLETQYF.

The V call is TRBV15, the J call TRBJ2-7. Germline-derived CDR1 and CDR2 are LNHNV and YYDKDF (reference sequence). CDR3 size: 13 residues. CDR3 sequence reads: CATSTDTPYEQYF.

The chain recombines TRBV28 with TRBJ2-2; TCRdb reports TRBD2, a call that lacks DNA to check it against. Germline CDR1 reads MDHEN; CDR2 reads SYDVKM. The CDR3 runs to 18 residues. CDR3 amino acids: CASFPFPAGGPYTGELFF.

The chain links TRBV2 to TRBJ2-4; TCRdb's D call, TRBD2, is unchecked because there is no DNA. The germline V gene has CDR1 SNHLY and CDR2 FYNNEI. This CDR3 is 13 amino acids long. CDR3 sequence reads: CASVMGRGNIQYF. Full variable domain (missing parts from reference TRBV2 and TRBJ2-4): EPEVTQTPSHQVTQMGQEVILRCVPISNHLYFYWYRQILGQKVEFLVSFYNNEISEKSEIFDDQFSVERPDGSNFTLKIRSTKLEDSAMYFCASVMGRGNIQYFGAGTRLSVL.

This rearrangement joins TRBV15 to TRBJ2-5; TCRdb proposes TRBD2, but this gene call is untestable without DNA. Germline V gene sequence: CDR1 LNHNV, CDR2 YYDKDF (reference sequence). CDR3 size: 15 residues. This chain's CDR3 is CATSWTSGERETQYF.

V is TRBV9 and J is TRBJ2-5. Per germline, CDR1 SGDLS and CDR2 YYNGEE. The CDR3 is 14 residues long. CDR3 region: CASSVATGGETQYF.

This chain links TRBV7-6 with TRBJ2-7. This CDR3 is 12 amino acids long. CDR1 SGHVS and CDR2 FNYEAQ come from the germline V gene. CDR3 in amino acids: CASSLIGDEQYF.

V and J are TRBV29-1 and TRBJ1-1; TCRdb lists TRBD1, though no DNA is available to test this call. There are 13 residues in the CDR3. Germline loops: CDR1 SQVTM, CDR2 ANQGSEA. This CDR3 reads CSAETGHNTEAFF.

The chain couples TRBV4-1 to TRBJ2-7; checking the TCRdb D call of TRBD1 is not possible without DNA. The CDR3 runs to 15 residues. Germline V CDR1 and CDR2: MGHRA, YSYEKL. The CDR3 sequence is CASSPDPGGLYEQYF.

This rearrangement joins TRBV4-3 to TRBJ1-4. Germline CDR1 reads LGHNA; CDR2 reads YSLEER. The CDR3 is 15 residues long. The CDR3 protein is CASSHLGQNNEKLFF.

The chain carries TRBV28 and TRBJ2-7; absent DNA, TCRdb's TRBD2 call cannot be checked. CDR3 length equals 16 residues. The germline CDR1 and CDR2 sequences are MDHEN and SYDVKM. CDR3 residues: CASSSRRLAGSDEQYF.

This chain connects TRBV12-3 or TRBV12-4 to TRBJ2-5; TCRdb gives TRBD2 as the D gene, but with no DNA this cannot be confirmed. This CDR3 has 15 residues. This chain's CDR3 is CASSFLAGGQETQYF.

The chain's CDR3 is CASSKLTFSGNTIYF. V is TRBV21-1 and J is TRBJ1-3. TRBV21-1 is tagged as a pseudogene. CDR3 length equals 15 residues.

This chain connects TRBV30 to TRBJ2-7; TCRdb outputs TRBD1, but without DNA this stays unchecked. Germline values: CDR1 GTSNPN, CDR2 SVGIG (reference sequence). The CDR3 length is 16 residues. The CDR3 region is CAWSVRRAGGFYEQYF.

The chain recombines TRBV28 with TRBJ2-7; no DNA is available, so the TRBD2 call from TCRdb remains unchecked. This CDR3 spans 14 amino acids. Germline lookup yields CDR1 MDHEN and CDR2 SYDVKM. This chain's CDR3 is CASSYPGLTYELYF.

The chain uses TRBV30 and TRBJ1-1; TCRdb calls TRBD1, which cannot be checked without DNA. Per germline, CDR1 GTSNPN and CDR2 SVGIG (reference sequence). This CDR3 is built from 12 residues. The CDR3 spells CAWGDGYTEAFF.

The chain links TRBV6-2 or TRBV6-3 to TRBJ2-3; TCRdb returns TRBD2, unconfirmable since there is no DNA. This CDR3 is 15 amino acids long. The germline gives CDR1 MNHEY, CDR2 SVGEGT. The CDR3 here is CASSLTSGGADTQYF.

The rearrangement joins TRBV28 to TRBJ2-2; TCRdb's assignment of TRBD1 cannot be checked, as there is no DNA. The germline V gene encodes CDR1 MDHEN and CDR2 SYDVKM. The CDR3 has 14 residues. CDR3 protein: CASSRDSVYGELFF.

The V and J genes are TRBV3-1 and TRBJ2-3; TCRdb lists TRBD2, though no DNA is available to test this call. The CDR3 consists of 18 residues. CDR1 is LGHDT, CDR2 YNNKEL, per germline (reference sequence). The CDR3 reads CASSQTTSGTTLTDTQYF.

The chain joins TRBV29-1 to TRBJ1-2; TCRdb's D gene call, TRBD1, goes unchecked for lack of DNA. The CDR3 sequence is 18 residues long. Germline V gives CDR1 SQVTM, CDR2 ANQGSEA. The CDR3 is CSVEDPQYVWTDHYGYTF.

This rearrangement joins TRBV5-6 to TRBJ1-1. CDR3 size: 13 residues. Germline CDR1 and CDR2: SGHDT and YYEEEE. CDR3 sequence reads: CAGSLIRSTEAFF.

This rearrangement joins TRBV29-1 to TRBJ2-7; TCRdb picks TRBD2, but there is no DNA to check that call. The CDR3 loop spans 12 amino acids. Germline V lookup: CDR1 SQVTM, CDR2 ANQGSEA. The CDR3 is CSVVEEDYEQYF.

The CDR3 reads CAILAGTDTQYF. The V call is TRBV28, the J call TRBJ2-3; with no DNA, the TCRdb D assignment of TRBD2 cannot be verified. Germline CDR1 reads MDHEN; CDR2 reads SYDVKM. This CDR3 has 12 residues. Supplemented by reference TRBV28 and TRBJ2-3, the full variable domain reads DVKVTQSSRYLVKRTGEKVFLECVQDMDHENMFWYRQDPGLGLRLIYFSYDVKMKEKGDIPEGYSVSREKKERFSLILESASTNQTSMYLCAILAGTDTQYFGPGTRLTVL.

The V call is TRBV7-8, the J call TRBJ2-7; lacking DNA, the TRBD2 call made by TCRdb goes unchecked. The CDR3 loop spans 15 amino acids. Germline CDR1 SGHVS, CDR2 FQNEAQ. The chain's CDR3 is CASSLVGLLSYEQYF.

CDR3: CASSLAGEPYNEQFF. The chain combines TRBV5-6 with TRBJ2-1. The CDR3 has 15 amino acids. Germline CDR1 SGHDT, CDR2 YYEEEE.

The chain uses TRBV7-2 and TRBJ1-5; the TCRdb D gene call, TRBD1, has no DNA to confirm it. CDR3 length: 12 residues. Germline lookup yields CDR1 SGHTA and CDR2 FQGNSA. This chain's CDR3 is CATVPGPQPQHF.